This T cell receptor (beta chain) originates from a study of blood T cells in healthy people across ages. Whole-study findings and limits: Aged donors had fewer naive CD4+ cells and lower diversity than long-lived donors.

V dropped 4 bases and J dropped 4 bases, with 16 bases sitting between them. This CDR3 contains 15 residues. CDR1 and CDR2 from the germline V gene are ENHRY and SYGVKD. Alongside a J-beta primer mix, a sample-barcoded 5' primer served in a second PCR lasting about 6 to 11 cycles. TCRdb passed the 5' RACE reads through MiXCR, listing each CDR3 protein once. The sample contains about 1.6 million distinct CDR3 sequences, 30% to 35% of which appear only once. Concerning this clonotype itself: Antigen: not known.

Sequenced sample: blood. This TCR derives from a woman aged 30 to 39 in good health. The V gene is TRBV10-3, the J gene TRBJ1-1; D possibly corresponds to TRBD1 (6 bases). CDR3 loop: CAISGPKTGPTEAFF. The DNA for the CDR3 is TGTGCCATCAGTGGGCCTAAAACAGGGCCCACTGAAGCTTTCTTT.